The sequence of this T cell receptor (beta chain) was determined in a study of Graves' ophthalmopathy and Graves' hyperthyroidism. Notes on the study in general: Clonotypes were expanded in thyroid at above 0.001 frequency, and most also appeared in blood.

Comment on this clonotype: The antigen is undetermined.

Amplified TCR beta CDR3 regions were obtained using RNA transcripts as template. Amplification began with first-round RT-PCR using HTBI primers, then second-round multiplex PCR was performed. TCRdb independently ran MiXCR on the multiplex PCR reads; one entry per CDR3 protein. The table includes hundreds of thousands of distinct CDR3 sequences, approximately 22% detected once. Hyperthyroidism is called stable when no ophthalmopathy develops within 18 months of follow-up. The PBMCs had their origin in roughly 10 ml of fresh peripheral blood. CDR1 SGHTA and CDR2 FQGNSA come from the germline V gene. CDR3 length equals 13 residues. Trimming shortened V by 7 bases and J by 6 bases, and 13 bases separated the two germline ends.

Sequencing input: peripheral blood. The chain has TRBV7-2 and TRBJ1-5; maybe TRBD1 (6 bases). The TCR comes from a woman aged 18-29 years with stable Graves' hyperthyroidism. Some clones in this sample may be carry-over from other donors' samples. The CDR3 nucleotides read TGTGCCAGCACGGGGGGCCAGCGTCAGCCCCAGCATTTT. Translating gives CASTGGQRQPQHF.